The TCR beta chain described here comes from a study of Siglec-9 on CD8 T cells in melanoma. General observations from the study: An effector memory CD8+ subset marked by Siglec-9 reportedly appeared to gather in melanoma.

Measured with immunoSEQ multiplex PCR; TCRdb has only the in-frame clones, and not every one. The sample lists about 36,000 clones, about 80% occurring once. About this clone: No antigen is known for it.

Sequenced input: Siglec-9- CD8+ T cells sorted from blood. The clonotype was recovered from a human donor in good health.

CDR3 residues: CASSQVPSGRAGEQYF. CDR3 coding DNA: TGCGCCAGCAGCCAAGTCCCTAGCGGGAGGGCCGGGGAGCAGTACTTC. The chain employs TRBV4-1 and TRBJ2-7, with 12 bases aligning to TRBD2. The length of the CDR3 is 16 residues. V trimming: 1 base; J trimming: 7 bases; junction bases outside the gene matches: 8. Germline CDR1 and CDR2: MGHRA and YSYEKL.